The entry below gives a single T cell receptor beta chain sequence along with its context. What it recognizes is unknown. The data were taken from a study of post-analysis software for immune sequencing data. Across the study: As for disease course, relapsing-remitting, secondary progressive and progressive-relapsing multiple sclerosis were all included.

CDR1 and CDR2 from the germline V gene are MNHNS and SASEGT. The ends were cut back, 4 bases at V and 0 bases at J, with 11 bases in the middle. The CDR3 length is 15 residues. Findings and caveats of the study: Controls showed significantly higher normalized Chao1 diversity than did multiple sclerosis patients. Four to six TRBV segments were more frequent in patients than controls; TRBV5-6, TRBV5-1 and TRBV20-1 belonged to this group.

Unique molecular identifiers were carried by the TCR beta cDNA libraries. It was from roughly 1.1 to 9.2 million T cells that some 460,000 cDNA molecules came. TCRdb reprocessed the PCR reads via MiXCR and lists one record per CDR3 protein. There are about 540,000 distinct CDR3 sequences in the sample; about a third occur only once, and about 6% lies in the top ten. The sequenced sample consisted of blood. This sequence was found in a girl aged 2-17 years with multiple sclerosis. The chain is built from TRBV6-1 and TRBJ2-3, with a tentative D call TRBD1 (5 bases). CDR3 in DNA: TGTGCCAGCAGTGGAAGACAGCAAAGCACAGATACGCAGTATTTT. Amino acids: CASSGRQQSTDTQYF.